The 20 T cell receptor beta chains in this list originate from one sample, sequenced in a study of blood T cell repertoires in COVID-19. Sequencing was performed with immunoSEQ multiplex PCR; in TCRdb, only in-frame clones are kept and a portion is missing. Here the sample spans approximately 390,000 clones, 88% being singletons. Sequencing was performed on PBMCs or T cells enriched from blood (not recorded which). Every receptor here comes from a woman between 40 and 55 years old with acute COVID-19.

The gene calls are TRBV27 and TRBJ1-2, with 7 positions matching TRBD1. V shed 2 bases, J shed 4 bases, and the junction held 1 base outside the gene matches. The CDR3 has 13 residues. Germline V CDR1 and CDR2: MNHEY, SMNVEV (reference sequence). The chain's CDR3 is CASSLQGVYGYTF. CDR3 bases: TGTGCCAGCAGTTTACAGGGGGTCTATGGCTACACCTTC.

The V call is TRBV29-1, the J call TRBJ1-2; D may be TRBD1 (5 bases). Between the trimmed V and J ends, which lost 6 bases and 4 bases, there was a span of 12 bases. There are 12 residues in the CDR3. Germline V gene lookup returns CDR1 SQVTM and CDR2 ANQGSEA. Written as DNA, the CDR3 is TGCAGCGTGGACACGGCTCCCTATGGCTACACCTTC. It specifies CSVDTAPYGYTF.

CDR3 nucleotide sequence: TGTGCCAGCAGGCAGACTAGCGGGGGTTCCCACGAGCAGTACTTC. Its protein is CASRQTSGGSHEQYF. The chain is built from TRBV2 and TRBJ2-7; 12 nucleotides line up with TRBD2. The CDR3 is 15 amino acids. V lost 6 bases, J lost 5 bases, and 8 bases stayed unmatched. Germline V gives CDR1 SNHLY, CDR2 FYNNEI.

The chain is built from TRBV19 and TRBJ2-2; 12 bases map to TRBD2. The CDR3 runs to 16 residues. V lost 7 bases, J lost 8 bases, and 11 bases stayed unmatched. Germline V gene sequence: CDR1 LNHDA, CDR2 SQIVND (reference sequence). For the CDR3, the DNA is TGTGCCAGTATTCCTAGCGGGGGGGTTGAGTCTGGGGAGCTGTTTTTT. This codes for CASIPSGGVESGELFF.

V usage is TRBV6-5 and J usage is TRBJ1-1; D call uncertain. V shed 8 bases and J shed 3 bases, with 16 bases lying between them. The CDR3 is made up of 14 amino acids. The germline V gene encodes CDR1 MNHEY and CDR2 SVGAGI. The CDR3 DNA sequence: TGTGCCAGCGCACCATCCCTCGGGGACACTGAAGCTTTCTTT. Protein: CASAPSLGDTEAFF.

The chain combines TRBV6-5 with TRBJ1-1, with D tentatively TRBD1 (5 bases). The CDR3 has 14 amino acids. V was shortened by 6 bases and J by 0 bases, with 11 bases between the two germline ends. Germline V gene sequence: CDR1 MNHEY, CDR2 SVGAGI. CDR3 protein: CASSLRELNTEAFF. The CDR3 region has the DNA TGTGCCAGCAGCCTCAGGGAATTGAACACTGAAGCTTTCTTT.

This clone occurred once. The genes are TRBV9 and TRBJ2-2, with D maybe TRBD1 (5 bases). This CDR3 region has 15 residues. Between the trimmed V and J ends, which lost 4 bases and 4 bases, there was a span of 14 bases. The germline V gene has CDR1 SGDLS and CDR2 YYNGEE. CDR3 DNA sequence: TGTGCCAGCAGCCCTTTAGGACATCTCACCGGGGAGCTGTTTTTT. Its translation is CASSPLGHLTGELFF.

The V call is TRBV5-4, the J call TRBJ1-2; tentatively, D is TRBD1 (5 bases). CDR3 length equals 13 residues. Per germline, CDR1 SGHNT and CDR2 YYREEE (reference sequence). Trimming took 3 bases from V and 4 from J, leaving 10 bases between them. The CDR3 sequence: CASSWRGGYGYTF. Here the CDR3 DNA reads TGTGCCAGCAGCTGGAGGGGAGGCTATGGCTACACCTTC.

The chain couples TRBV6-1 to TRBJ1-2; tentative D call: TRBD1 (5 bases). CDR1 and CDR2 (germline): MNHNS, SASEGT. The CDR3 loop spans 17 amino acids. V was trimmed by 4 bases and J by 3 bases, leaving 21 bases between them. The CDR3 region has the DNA TGTGCCAGCAGTGCACTTTTGAGAAGACAGACAGACTATGGCTACACCTTC. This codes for CASSALLRRQTDYGYTF.

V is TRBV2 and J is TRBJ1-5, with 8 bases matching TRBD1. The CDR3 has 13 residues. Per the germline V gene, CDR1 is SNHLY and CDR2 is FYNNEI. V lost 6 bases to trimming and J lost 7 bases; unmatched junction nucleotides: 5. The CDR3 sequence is CASRATGAQPQHF. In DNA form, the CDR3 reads TGTGCCAGCAGGGCGACAGGGGCCCAGCCCCAGCATTTT.

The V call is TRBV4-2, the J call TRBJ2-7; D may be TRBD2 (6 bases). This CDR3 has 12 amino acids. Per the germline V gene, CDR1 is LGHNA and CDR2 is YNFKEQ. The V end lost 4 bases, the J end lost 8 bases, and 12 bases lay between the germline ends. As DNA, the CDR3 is TGTGCCAGCAGCCGAGGAGGGGAACAGCAGTACTTC. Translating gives CASSRGGEQQYF.

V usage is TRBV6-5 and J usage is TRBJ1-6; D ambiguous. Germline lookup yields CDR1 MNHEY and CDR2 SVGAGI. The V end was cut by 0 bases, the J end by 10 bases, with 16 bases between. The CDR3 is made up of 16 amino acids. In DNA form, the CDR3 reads TGTGCCAGCAGTTACTCGGGCACCCCGCCGTACTCACCCCTCCACTTT. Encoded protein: CASSYSGTPPYSPLHF.

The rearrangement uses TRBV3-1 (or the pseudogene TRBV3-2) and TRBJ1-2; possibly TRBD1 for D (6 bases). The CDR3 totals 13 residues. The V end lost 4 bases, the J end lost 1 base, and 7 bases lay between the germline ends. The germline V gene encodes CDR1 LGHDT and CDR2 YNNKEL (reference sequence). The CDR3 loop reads CASSLQGNYGYTF. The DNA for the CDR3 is TGTGCCAGCAGCCTACAGGGTAACTATGGCTACACCTTC.

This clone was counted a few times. The CDR3 bases are TGTGCCAGTAGTATTGGGCAGGGGGAAGGTTCACCCCTCCACTTT. Translation gives CASSIGQGEGSPLHF. V gene TRBV19 combines with J gene TRBJ1-6, with TRBD1 matching over 7 bases. Germline-derived CDR1 and CDR2 are LNHDA and SQIVND (reference sequence). V shed 3 bases, J shed 9 bases, and the junction held 8 bases outside the gene matches. This CDR3 spans 15 amino acids.

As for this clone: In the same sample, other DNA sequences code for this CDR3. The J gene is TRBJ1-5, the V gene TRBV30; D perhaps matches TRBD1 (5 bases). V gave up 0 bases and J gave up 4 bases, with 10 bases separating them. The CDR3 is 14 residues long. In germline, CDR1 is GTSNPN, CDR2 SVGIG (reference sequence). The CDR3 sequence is CAWSVSGGNQPQHF. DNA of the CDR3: TGTGCCTGGAGTGTTTCCGGGGGGAATCAGCCCCAGCATTTT.

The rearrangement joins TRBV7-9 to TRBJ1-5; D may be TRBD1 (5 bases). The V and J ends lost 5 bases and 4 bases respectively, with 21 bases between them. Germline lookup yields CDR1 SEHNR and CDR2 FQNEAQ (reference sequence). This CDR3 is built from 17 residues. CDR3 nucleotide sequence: TGTGCCAGCAGCCCGACACCCGGGACTGAGGTTAATCAGCCCCAGCATTTT. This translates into CASSPTPGTEVNQPQHF.

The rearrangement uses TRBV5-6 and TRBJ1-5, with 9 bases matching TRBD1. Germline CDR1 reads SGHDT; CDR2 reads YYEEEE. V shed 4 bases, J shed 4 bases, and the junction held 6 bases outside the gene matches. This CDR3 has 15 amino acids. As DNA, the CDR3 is TGTGCCAGCAGCCGAACAGGGGGCGCGAATCAGCCCCAGCATTTT. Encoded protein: CASSRTGGANQPQHF.

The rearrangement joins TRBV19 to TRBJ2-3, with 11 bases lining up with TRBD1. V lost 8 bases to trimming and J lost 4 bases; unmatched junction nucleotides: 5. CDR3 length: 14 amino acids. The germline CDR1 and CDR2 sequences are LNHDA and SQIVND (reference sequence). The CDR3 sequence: CASSPGQGADTQYF. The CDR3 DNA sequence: TGTGCCAGTTCTCCGGGACAGGGGGCAGATACGCAGTATTTT. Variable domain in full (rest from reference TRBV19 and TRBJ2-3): DGGITQSPKYLFRKEGQNVTLSCEQNLNHDAMYWYRQDPGQGLRLIYYSQIVNDFQKGDIAEGYSVSREKKESFPLTVTSAQKNPTAFYLCASSPGQGADTQYFGPGTRLTVL.

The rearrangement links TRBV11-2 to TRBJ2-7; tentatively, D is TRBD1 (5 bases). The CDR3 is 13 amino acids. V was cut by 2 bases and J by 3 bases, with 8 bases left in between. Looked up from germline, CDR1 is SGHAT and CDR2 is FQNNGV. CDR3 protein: CASSLRTNYEQYF. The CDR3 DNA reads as TGTGCCAGCAGCTTACGGACAAACTACGAGCAGTACTTC. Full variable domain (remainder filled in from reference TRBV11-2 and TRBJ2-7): EAGVAQSPRYKIIEKRQSVAFWCNPISGHATLYWYQQILGQGPKLLIQFQNNGVVDDSQLPKDRFSAERLKGVDSTLKIQPAKLEDSAVYLCASSLRTNYEQYFGPGTRLTVT.

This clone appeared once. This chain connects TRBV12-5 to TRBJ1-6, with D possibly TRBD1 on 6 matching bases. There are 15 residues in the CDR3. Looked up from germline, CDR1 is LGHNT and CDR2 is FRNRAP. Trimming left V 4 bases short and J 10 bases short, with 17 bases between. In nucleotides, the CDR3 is TGTGCTAGTGGTTCCCGGGCAGGGACACTCTCACCCCTCCACTTT. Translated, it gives CASGSRAGTLSPLHF.